Listed below are T cell receptor beta chains from one sample, sequenced in a study of blood T cell repertoires in COVID-19. Libraries were prepared by immunoSEQ multiplex PCR; TCRdb keeps only in-frame clonotypes and omits some of them. The data show approximately 190,000 clones, about four fifths seen once. The sample comprised peripheral blood. These receptors were taken from a man between 60 and 70 years old with acute or convalescent COVID-19. CDR3s include the opening cysteine and the closing phenylalanine or tryptophan. The D gene is left open where the match is weak. Where a row states a size, it is once, few, many or the class of an expanded clone; other rows omit it.

v_call: TRBV7-9
d_call: TRBD2
clone_size: -
j_call: TRBJ2-2
cdr3_nt: TGTGCCAGCAGCTTGGACAGCGGGAGGGCCAAGCTGTTTTTT
cdr3_aa: CASSLDSGRAKLFF

v_call: TRBV7-2
d_call: TRBD1
clone_size: few
j_call: TRBJ1-1
cdr3_nt: TGTGCCAGCAGCCTATACCGACAGGGTTTTGAAGCTTTCTTT
cdr3_aa: CASSLYRQGFEAFF

v_call: TRBV2
d_call: TRBD1
clone_size: -
j_call: TRBJ1-5
cdr3_nt: TGTGCCAGCAGCCCCTTACAGGGGGGGGATCAGCCCCAGCATTTT
cdr3_aa: CASSPLQGGDQPQHF

v_call: TRBV6-5
d_call: -
clone_size: -
j_call: TRBJ1-1
cdr3_nt: TGTGCCAGCAGTTACTCATCGGGAGCGACTGAAGCTTTCTTT
cdr3_aa: CASSYSSGATEAFF

v_call: TRBV6-5
d_call: TRBD2
clone_size: -
j_call: TRBJ2-3
cdr3_nt: TGTGCCAGCAGTATAAGCGGGAGGAAAGATACGCAGTATTTT
cdr3_aa: CASSISGRKDTQYF

v_call: TRBV12-5
d_call: -
clone_size: -
j_call: TRBJ1-6
cdr3_nt: TGTGCTAGTGGTTTGGATTCGGCCGGACAGCTCGCCCCTTCACCCCTCCACTTT
cdr3_aa: CASGLDSAGQLAPSPLHF

v_call: TRBV6-2/TRBV6-3
d_call: TRBD2
clone_size: -
j_call: TRBJ2-1
cdr3_nt: TGTGCCAGCAGTTACCCTAGCGGTTGGTCCTACAATGAGCAGTTCTTC
cdr3_aa: CASSYPSGWSYNEQFF

v_call: TRBV2
d_call: -
clone_size: -
j_call: TRBJ2-3
cdr3_nt: TGTGCCAGCAGTCCTAATACAGATACGCAGTATTTT
cdr3_aa: CASSPNTDTQYF

v_call: TRBV24-1
d_call: TRBD1
clone_size: -
j_call: TRBJ1-4
cdr3_nt: TGTGCCACCAAAATCAGGGCAGGGGGGAGAACAACTAATGAAAAACTGTTTTTT
cdr3_aa: CATKIRAGGRTTNEKLFF

v_call: TRBV6-4
d_call: TRBD1
clone_size: medium-sized
j_call: TRBJ2-3
cdr3_nt: TGTGCCAGCAGTGACGTAGCAGGGGGTACAGATACGCAGTATTTT
cdr3_aa: CASSDVAGGTDTQYF

v_call: TRBV15
d_call: -
clone_size: -
j_call: TRBJ2-1
cdr3_nt: TGTGCCACCCAGACTGGAAGCTCCTACAATGAGCAGTTCTTC
cdr3_aa: CATQTGSSYNEQFF

v_call: TRBV25-1
d_call: TRBD1
clone_size: -
j_call: TRBJ2-3
cdr3_nt: TGTGCCAGCAGTGTACTTGGACAGGGGGCGTCAGATACGCAGTATTTT
cdr3_aa: CASSVLGQGASDTQYF

v_call: TRBV5-5
d_call: -
clone_size: -
j_call: TRBJ2-3
cdr3_nt: TGTGCCAGCAGCTTGGCTTCCACAGATACGCAGTATTTT
cdr3_aa: CASSLASTDTQYF

v_call: TRBV5-1
d_call: -
clone_size: -
j_call: TRBJ2-3
cdr3_nt: TGCGCCAGCAGTCCCGGGGTGGATACGCAGTATTTT
cdr3_aa: CASSPGVDTQYF

v_call: TRBV3-1/TRBV3-2
d_call: -
clone_size: -
j_call: TRBJ2-3
cdr3_nt: TGTGCCAGCAGCCAAGGAGGTCGCGGGGGCACAGATACGCAGTATTTT
cdr3_aa: CASSQGGRGGTDTQYF

v_call: TRBV24-1
d_call: -
clone_size: -
j_call: TRBJ2-3
cdr3_nt: TGTGCCACCAGTGATCAGAAGGGGGTGGGTACAGATACGCAGTATTTT
cdr3_aa: CATSDQKGVGTDTQYF

v_call: TRBV12-5
d_call: TRBD2
clone_size: -
j_call: TRBJ2-2
cdr3_nt: TGTGCTAGTGGTTTTACACCTTTAGCGGGAAGGGGGACCGGGGAGCTGTTTTTT
cdr3_aa: CASGFTPLAGRGTGELFF

v_call: TRBV15
d_call: -
clone_size: -
j_call: TRBJ1-3
cdr3_nt: TGTGCCACCAGCAGACAGATCTCTGGAAACACCATATATTTT
cdr3_aa: CATSRQISGNTIYF

v_call: TRBV28
d_call: -
clone_size: -
j_call: TRBJ2-3
cdr3_nt: TGTGCCAGCAGCTGGCCGACCCCTAGACGCGGTGCCCTAAACACAGATACGCAGTATTTT
cdr3_aa: CASSWPTPRRGALNTDTQYF

v_call: TRBV4-2
d_call: -
clone_size: -
j_call: TRBJ2-7
cdr3_nt: TGTGCCAGCAGCCAAGATTTGCCGGGTTCCTACGAGCAGTACTTC
cdr3_aa: CASSQDLPGSYEQYF